This T cell receptor beta chain derives from a study of T-cell reconstitution after alpha-beta-depleted transplantation in children. Study results and limitations: From surviving recipient T cells and thymic progenitors came the high day-60 TCRbeta diversity observed in some patients.

This CDR3 has 13 amino acids. CDR1 ENHRY and CDR2 SYGVKD come from the germline V gene. The V and J ends lost 3 bases and 6 bases respectively, with 8 bases between them. The TCRbeta library was prepared with unique molecular identifiers. Using its own MiXCR run on the PCR reads, TCRdb lists one record per CDR3 protein. Among about 980,000 distinct CDR3 sequences listed, under 30% were seen once. The table lists this clonotype with a few counts. Its target is unknown. This sequence joins TRBV10-3 and TRBJ2-2; D is uncertain. Sequenced here: PBMCs, mostly from graft donor cells, sampled 360 days after TCRalphabeta/CD19-depleted stem cell transplant. The TCR originated in a boy less than two years old who had a stem cell transplant for SCID, so the T cells may come from the graft donor. CDR3 in DNA: TGTGCCATCAGTGACGTAGGATCCGGGGAGCTGTTTTTT. Encoded protein: CAISDVGSGELFF.